A single sample is the source of the 9 T cell receptor beta chains below, sequenced in a study of beta chain features in type 1 diabetes (dated by TCRdb to between 2018 and 2020). Overall study results and their limits: A moderate but significant shortening of TCRB CDR3 length was observed in type 1 diabetes patients in all four CD4+ subsets.

The library was generated by the immunoSEQ multiplex PCR assay. The entire amount of isolated RNA was reverse transcribed using the High Capacity cDNA Reverse Transcription Kit, so the sequenced TCRB transcripts were expressed ones. TCRdb re-hosts the immuneACCESS table, in-frame sequences only. Its copies lack some clones; in the studies checked, an unresolved V gene accounts for under half of them, and the cause for the rest is not known. The sample contains a few hundred thousand clones, approximately 20% of them found a single time. The leading ten clones occupy 0.028% of the sample. Antigens of these TCRs are unknown. Sequencing was done on a sample of naive CD4+ T cells from blood. What the cell subset or site label conveys for this sample: true naive CD4+ T cells. The source is a woman between 40 and 55 years old with type 1 diabetes.

This sequence joins TRBV30 and TRBJ2-5, with D tentatively TRBD1 (5 bases). V lost 1 base to trimming and J lost 4 bases, with 10 bases between them. The CDR3 is 13 amino acids. Germline V gene sequence: CDR1 GTSNPN, CDR2 SVGIG (reference sequence). CDR3 loop: CAWSAGSGETQYF. The CDR3 coding sequence is TGTGCCTGGAGTGCAGGGTCGGGAGAGACCCAGTACTTC.

Only a few counts were recorded for this clone. This chain uses TRBV18 with TRBJ2-2, with 7 bases matching TRBD2. Germline assignment: CDR1 KGHSH and CDR2 LQKENI. V gave up 2 bases and J gave up 0 bases; unmatched junction bases: 0. The CDR3 length is 15 residues. CDR3 residues: CASSPAGANTGELFF. CDR3 bases: TGTGCCAGCTCACCAGCGGGAGCGAACACCGGGGAGCTGTTTTTT.

The chain joins TRBV9 to TRBJ2-3; the D is unclear. The CDR3 is made up of 12 amino acids. V was clipped by 4 bases and J by 2 bases, with 5 bases between them. CDR1 and CDR2 from the germline V gene are SGDLS and YYNGEE. Written as DNA, the CDR3 is TGTGCCAGCAGCCAATCCACAGATACGCAGTATTTT. Translated, it gives CASSQSTDTQYF.

This sequence joins TRBV7-9 and TRBJ2-3, with 9 positions matching TRBD2. The length of the CDR3 is 18 residues. CDR1 and CDR2 (germline): SEHNR, FQNEAQ (reference sequence). The ends lost 1 base at V and 3 bases at J; junction bases unmatched: 11. The CDR3 DNA is TGTGCCAGCAGCTTAGTCGGATTAGCGGGAGTGATTACAGATACGCAGTATTTT. Translated, it gives CASSLVGLAGVITDTQYF.

The table lists this clone with a few counts. V and J are TRBV6-6 and TRBJ1-5; D remains unclear. V gave up 8 bases and J gave up 7 bases, with 3 bases separating them. The CDR3 runs to 9 residues. CDR1 is MNHNY and CDR2 is SVGAGI in the germline V gene (reference sequence). The CDR3 nucleotides read TGTGCCAGCGGCCAGCCCCAGCATTTT. Its protein is CASGQPQHF.

This clone was seen only a few times. V is TRBV7-2 and J is TRBJ2-7, with TRBD2 identical over 13 bases. The trim removed 4 bases at V and 4 bases at J, leaving 7 bases unmatched. The CDR3 runs 16 residues. The germline V gene encodes CDR1 SGHTA and CDR2 FQGNSA. CDR3 nucleotides: TGTGCCAGCAGCTATGGACTAGCGGGAGTGTGGTACGAGCAGTACTTC. It encodes CASSYGLAGVWYEQYF.

The genes are TRBV7-2 and TRBJ2-1; 9 bases are shared with TRBD2. J was trimmed by 9 bases and V by 2 bases; bases with no gene match: 11. This CDR3 has 16 residues. Germline values: CDR1 SGHTA, CDR2 FQGNSA. DNA of the CDR3: TGTGCCAGCAGCTTAAGAGGCGGGAGGGCCTCCGGTGAGCAGTTCTTC. It is translated as CASSLRGGRASGEQFF.

This clone was detected a few times. The V call is TRBV7-2, the J call TRBJ2-5, with TRBD2 matching over 13 bases. J gave up 4 bases and V 1 base, and 9 bases lay outside the gene matches. CDR3 length equals 18 residues. The germline V gene encodes CDR1 SGHTA and CDR2 FQGNSA. CDR3 in amino acids: CASSLVLAGGPVIETQYF. CDR3 DNA sequence: TGTGCCAGCAGCTTAGTACTAGCGGGAGGGCCGGTCATAGAGACCCAGTACTTC.

This sequence joins TRBV4-3 and TRBJ1-4; no clear D gene. This CDR3 contains 16 residues. Per the germline V gene, CDR1 is LGHNA and CDR2 is YSLEER. V shed 0 bases and J shed 3 bases, with 11 bases lying between them. Here the CDR3 reads CASSQDIDTSNEKLFF. DNA of the CDR3: TGCGCCAGCAGCCAAGATATCGACACCTCTAATGAAAAACTGTTTTTT.